This TCR beta chain stems from a study of monozygotic twins with inflammatory bowel disease. Notes on the study in general: Compared with healthy co-twins, IBD patients showed reduced TCRbeta repertoire diversity by inverse Simpson.

TCRdb reworked the 5' RACE reads into one entry per CDR3 protein, no DNA. The sample includes 300,000 to 400,000 distinct CDR3 sequences. To note about this clonotype: The antigen remains unidentified.

This receptor was taken from a human donor with ulcerative colitis or Crohn's disease, or a healthy co-twin of an affected twin (not recorded which). Sequencing used blood.

CDR3 loop: CASSLFNPGTGGWEQYF. The chain uses TRBV7-2 and TRBJ2-7; TCRdb's D call of TRBD1 is untestable without DNA. CDR3 size: 17 residues. Germline V CDR1 and CDR2: SGHTA, FQGNSA.